The rows below give T cell receptor beta chains drawn from one sample of a study of T cells after yellow fever vaccination. TCRdb reprocessed the 5' RACE reads via MiXCR and lists one record per CDR3 protein. Among more than 120,000 distinct CDR3 sequences listed, 7.7% were seen once. The input for sequencing was CD4+ T cells sorted from PBMCs, taken 5 days after the yellow fever booster vaccination. All receptors derive from a young man who received the YFV17D yellow fever vaccine. Each CDR3 is given with its conserved first and last residue. The D gene is left open where the match is weak. Not all rows give a size; the values are once, few, many and, for expanded clones, a class.

D,size,V,J,DNA,CDR3
TRBD1,few,TRBV6-2/TRBV6-3,TRBJ2-1,TGTGCCAGCAGTACACAGGGGGGAAATGAGCAGTTCTTC,CASSTQGGNEQFF
TRBD1,many,TRBV4-2,TRBJ1-4,TGTGCCAGCAGCCCAAGAGGGACAGCAAATGAAAAACTGTTTTTT,CASSPRGTANEKLFF
-,-,TRBV11-2,TRBJ2-1,TGTGCCAGCAGCTTAGCGCACGGAACCTACAATGAGCAGTTCTTC,CASSLAHGTYNEQFF
TRBD2,many,TRBV20-1,TRBJ2-2,TGCAGTGCTAGAGAGTCTCAGCGGGGTGTCGGGGAGCTGTTTTTT,CSARESQRGVGELFF
-,many,TRBV6-5,TRBJ2-5,TGTGCCAGCAGTTACGGGCAGGGGCGCATGGAGACCCAGTACTTC,CASSYGQGRMETQYF
-,many,TRBV5-1,TRBJ2-7,TGCGCCAGCAGCTTCAACAGGGAGTACGAGCAGTACTTC,CASSFNREYEQYF
-,many,TRBV10-3,TRBJ2-3,TGTGCCATCAGTGAGTCGCCAGGGCAGGGTGGCACAGATACGCAGTATTTT,CAISESPGQGGTDTQYF
-,many,TRBV7-2,TRBJ2-3,TGTGCCAGCAGTCTTAGCGGACCCAGCACAGATACGCAGTATTTT,CASSLSGPSTDTQYF
-,many,TRBV20-1,TRBJ2-5,TGCAGTGCTAGAGACCCCAGGCTCCAAGAGACCCAGTACTTC,CSARDPRLQETQYF
-,many,TRBV7-8,TRBJ1-5,TGTGCCAGCAGCGTTCACCCCTGGGAAAGAAATCAGCCCCAGCATTTT,CASSVHPWERNQPQHF
-,many,TRBV4-1,TRBJ2-4,TGCGCCAGCAGCCAAGAAGTAACAGGTTGGAAAGGTGTGAGGGCCAAAAACATTCAGTACTTC,CASSQEVTGWKGVRAKNIQYF
-,many,TRBV21-1,TRBJ2-4,TGTGCCAGCAGCAGTCTAGCGGGAGGGGGCATGGACATTCAGTACTTC,CASSSLAGGGMDIQYF
-,few,TRBV7-9,TRBJ1-5,TGTGCCAGCAGCCCTGACACAAATCAGCCCCAGCATTTT,CASSPDTNQPQHF
-,many,TRBV20-1,TRBJ2-7,TGCAGTGCTCCCAGACCTGGGGAGCAGTACTTC,CSAPRPGEQYF
-,-,TRBV20-1,TRBJ2-3,TGCAGTGCTACCCGGGCAGCTGCAGATACGCAGTATTTT,CSATRAAADTQYF
TRBD1,many,TRBV5-6,TRBJ1-2,TGTGCCAGCAGCTTGGTGACAGGGGCCTTGGAGGGCTACACCTTC,CASSLVTGALEGYTF
-,many,TRBV18,TRBJ1-6,TGTGCCAGCTCGGGGGCTAATTCACCCCTCCACTTT,CASSGANSPLHF
TRBD2,many,TRBV20-1,TRBJ2-1,TGCAGTGCTACGGGAGGGCGGCGAGACGTGAATGAGCAGTTCTTC,CSATGGRRDVNEQFF
-,many,TRBV6-1,TRBJ2-5,TGTGCCAGCAGGGTCGGGACGGGGGCGGAGACCCAGTACTTC,CASRVGTGAETQYF
TRBD1,many,TRBV7-2,TRBJ1-6,TGTGCCAGCAGCTTTGGAGACAGGGATCATTCACCCCTCCACTTT,CASSFGDRDHSPLHF
TRBD2,few,TRBV23-1,TRBJ2-7,TGCGCCAGCAGTGCAACCCTTTCTAGCGGGAGGGCCTACGAGCAGTACTTC,CASSATLSSGRAYEQYF
-,many,TRBV29-1,TRBJ1-6,TGCAGCGTTGTAGCCCCGGGGACTCATCGCCTCCACTTT,CSVVAPGTHRLHF
TRBD2,many,TRBV5-1,TRBJ2-1,TGCGCCAGCAGTCCAACTAGCGGGGCCTACAATGAGCAGTTCTTC,CASSPTSGAYNEQFF
-,few,TRBV20-1,TRBJ1-5,TGCAGTGCTAGTGGGGGGGGGAATAGCAATCAGCCCCAGCATTTT,CSASGGGNSNQPQHF
-,many,TRBV21-1,TRBJ2-3,TGTGCCCCCAGGCGGGGGCGAATACAAGAAGATACGCAGTATTTT,CAPRRGRIQEDTQYF
-,-,TRBV15,TRBJ2-7,TGTGCCACCAGCAGAGATTGGCGGGGAACCTACGAGCAGTACTTC,CATSRDWRGTYEQYF
-,many,TRBV12-3/TRBV12-4,TRBJ1-2,TGTGCCAGCAGTAGTTCAGGGCACAGCGGCTACACCTTC,CASSSSGHSGYTF
-,many,TRBV9,TRBJ1-1,TGTGCCAGCAGCGTAGAACAGGTCACTGAAGCTTTCTTT,CASSVEQVTEAFF
TRBD1,-,TRBV7-2,TRBJ2-3,TGTGCCAGCAGCGCGCAAGGAGGGACAGGGGCAGATACGCAGTATTTT,CASSAQGGTGADTQYF